These 9 T cell receptor beta chains share one sample of origin, sequenced in a study of shared clonotypes between healthy human individuals. It was CD45RO-negative cells, positively selected for CCR7, that made up naive CD8 cells, with terminally differentiated effector memory CD45RA+ cells excluded. Assay: immunoSEQ multiplex PCR; the TCRdb copy retains only in-frame clones and omits some. In the table there are just over 2,000,000 clones, just under 95% of which are singletons. The source material was naive CD8+ T cells sorted from blood. These receptors came from a man aged 18 to 29 in good health.

This clone occurred once. CDR3 sequence: CSVALEYEQYF. The CDR3, as DNA: TGCAGCGTTGCTCTAGAGTACGAGCAGTACTTC. This chain uses TRBV29-1 with TRBJ2-7; D is unresolved. Germline CDR1 reads SQVTM; CDR2 reads ANQGSEA. V shed 4 bases and J shed 4 bases, with 8 bases lying between them. The length of the CDR3 is 11 residues.

The chain is built from TRBV4-3 and TRBJ2-1; D is unresolved. CDR1 is LGHNA and CDR2 is YSLEER in the germline V gene. CDR3 length: 16 residues. V lost 4 bases, J lost 4 bases, and 17 bases lay in between. This CDR3 reads CASSLVLAEGYNEQFF. The CDR3 DNA reads TGCGCCAGCAGCCTAGTATTGGCGGAAGGGTACAATGAGCAGTTCTTC.

As to this clone: Different DNA sequences within this sample yield the same CDR3. The rearrangement joins TRBV27 to TRBJ2-3; D is ambiguous. V lost 3 bases to trimming and J lost 0 bases, with 4 bases between them. Germline assignment: CDR1 MNHEY and CDR2 SMNVEV (reference sequence). The CDR3 spans 13 residues. The CDR3 is CASSFSSTDTQYF. DNA of the CDR3: TGTGCCAGCAGTTTCTCTAGCACAGATACGCAGTATTTT.

This clone was seen once. The V call is TRBV5-1, the J call TRBJ2-5; TRBD2 matches 13 bases. The germline CDR1 and CDR2 sequences are SGHRS and YFSETQ. The length of the CDR3 is 15 residues. The junction had 5 bases not matched to a gene; V was cut back by 4 bases and J by 5 bases. CDR3 sequence: CASSPRTSGSETQYF. The CDR3 DNA follows: TGCGCCAGCAGCCCTAGGACTAGCGGGAGTGAGACCCAGTACTTC.

This clone turned up a few times. The chain links TRBV2 to TRBJ1-3; a possible D gene is TRBD1 (5 bases). Trimming removed 5 bases at V and 1 base at J, with 9 bases between. In germline, CDR1 is SNHLY, CDR2 FYNNEI. This CDR3 spans 14 amino acids. The CDR3 DNA sequence: TGTGCCAGCAGTCTCCAGGGTTCTGGAAACACCATATATTTT. It yields the protein CASSLQGSGNTIYF. The full variable domain, rest sourced from reference TRBV2 and TRBJ1-3, is EPEVTQTPSHQVTQMGQEVILRCVPISNHLYFYWYRQILGQKVEFLVSFYNNEISEKSEIFDDQFSVERPDGSNFTLKIRSTKLEDSAMYFCASSLQGSGNTIYFGEGSWLTVV.

The chain combines TRBV5-4 with TRBJ1-5; D is ambiguous. V dropped 1 base and J dropped 6 bases, with 5 bases sitting between them. This CDR3 contains 12 residues. CDR1 and CDR2 (germline): SGHNT, YYREEE (reference sequence). Here the CDR3 DNA reads TGTGCCAGCAGCTTGTTCGGTCAGCCCCAGCATTTT. It is translated as CASSLFGQPQHF.

The chain couples TRBV29-1 to TRBJ2-5; D may be TRBD1 or TRBD2 (5 bases each). Germline V CDR1 and CDR2: SQVTM, ANQGSEA. This CDR3 is built from 14 residues. The V gene lost 7 bases and the J gene lost 1 base, with 16 bases spanning the gap. CDR3 in DNA: TGCAGCGCCCTCGGGGTAGGGGCCCAAGAGACCCAGTACTTC. Translation gives CSALGVGAQETQYF.

The gene calls are TRBV27 and TRBJ1-2; no clear D. Looked up from germline, CDR1 is MNHEY and CDR2 is SMNVEV (reference sequence). The CDR3 covers 13 residues. Trimming left V 2 bases short and J 9 bases short, with 13 bases between. CDR3 in DNA: TGTGCCAGCAGTTTAGGGGAAACGGAAAGCTACACCTTC. Translation gives CASSLGETESYTF.

The genes are TRBV9 and TRBJ2-7; D not certain. This CDR3 comprises 14 residues. The germline CDR1 and CDR2 sequences are SGDLS and YYNGEE. Trimming shortened V by 0 bases and J by 3 bases, and 10 bases separated the two germline ends. The CDR3 region is CASSVGSELYEQYF. The CDR3 nucleotides read TGTGCCAGCAGCGTAGGTTCTGAGCTCTACGAGCAGTACTTC.